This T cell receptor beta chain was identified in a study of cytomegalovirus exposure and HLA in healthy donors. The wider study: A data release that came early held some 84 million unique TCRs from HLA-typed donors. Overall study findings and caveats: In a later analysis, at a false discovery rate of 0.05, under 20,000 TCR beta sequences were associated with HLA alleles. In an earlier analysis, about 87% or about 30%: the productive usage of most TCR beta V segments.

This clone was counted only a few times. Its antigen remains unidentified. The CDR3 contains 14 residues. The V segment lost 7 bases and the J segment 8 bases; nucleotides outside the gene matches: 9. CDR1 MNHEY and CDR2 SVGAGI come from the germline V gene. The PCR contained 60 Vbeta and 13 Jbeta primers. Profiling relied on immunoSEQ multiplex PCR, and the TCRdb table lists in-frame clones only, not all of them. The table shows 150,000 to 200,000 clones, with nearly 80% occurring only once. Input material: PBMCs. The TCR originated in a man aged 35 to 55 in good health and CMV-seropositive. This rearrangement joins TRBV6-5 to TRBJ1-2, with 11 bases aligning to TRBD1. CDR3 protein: CASTRGQGAGGYTF. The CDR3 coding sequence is TGTGCCAGCACCAGAGGACAGGGGGCAGGGGGCTACACCTTC.